This T cell receptor beta chain was captured in a study of Graves' ophthalmopathy and Graves' hyperthyroidism. Study results and caveats: The model forecast ophthalmopathy progression, reaching 70.59% sensitivity and roughly 72% specificity. Detection in blood was also observed for most expanded thyroid clonotypes above 0.001 frequency.

Excluded: other autoimmune disease, uncontrolled infection, pregnancy or lactation. Losses at the gene ends were 6 bases for V and 3 bases for J; bases not matched to a gene: 7. Germline assignment: CDR1 DFQATT and CDR2 SNEGSKA (reference sequence). This CDR3 is 14 amino acids long. RNA transcripts were the source from which TCR beta CDR3 regions were amplified. After a first-round RT-PCR with HTBI primers, a second-round multiplex PCR was run. In TCRdb, the multiplex PCR reads were re-called with MiXCR into one record per CDR3 protein. The sample contains around 1,000,000 distinct CDR3 sequences, 35% to 40% of which appear only once. This clonotype was found many times. Its cognate antigen is unknown.

The clonotype originates from an adult man with Graves' hyperthyroidism. The source material was peripheral blood or thyroid tissue (not recorded which). The chain couples TRBV20-1 to TRBJ1-5; 8 nucleotides agree with TRBD1. The CDR3 loop is CSARPDRVNQPQHF. The CDR3, as DNA: TGCAGTGCAAGACCGGACAGGGTCAATCAGCCCCAGCATTTT.